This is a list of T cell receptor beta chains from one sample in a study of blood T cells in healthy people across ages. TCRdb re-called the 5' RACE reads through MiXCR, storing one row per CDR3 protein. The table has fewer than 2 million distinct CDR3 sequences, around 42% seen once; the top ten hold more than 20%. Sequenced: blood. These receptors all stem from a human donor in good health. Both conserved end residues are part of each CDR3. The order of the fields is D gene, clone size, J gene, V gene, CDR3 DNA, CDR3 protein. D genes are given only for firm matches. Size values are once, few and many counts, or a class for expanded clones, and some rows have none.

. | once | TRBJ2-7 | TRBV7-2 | TGTGCCAGCAGCTCACTAGGGGCCTACGAGCGGTACTTC | CASSSLGAYERYF
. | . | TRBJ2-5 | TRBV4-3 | TGCGCCAGCAGCCACGTTCGCGCGGCGGGGACCCAGTACTTC | CASSHVRAAGTQYF
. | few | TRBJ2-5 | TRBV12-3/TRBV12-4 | TGTGCCAGCAGGCCCTCGCCCCAAGAGACCCAGTACTTC | CASRPSPQETQYF
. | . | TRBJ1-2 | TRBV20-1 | TGCAGTGCTAAAAAGAAGGAGACGGGCTACACCTTC | CSAKKKETGYTF
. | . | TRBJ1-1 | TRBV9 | TGTGCCAGCAGTTGGATAGGTCCCACTGAAGCTTTCTTT | CASSWIGPTEAFF
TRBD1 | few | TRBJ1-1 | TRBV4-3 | TGCGCCAGCAGCCAGGAAACAGGGGACCATGAAGCTTTCTTT | CASSQETGDHEAFF
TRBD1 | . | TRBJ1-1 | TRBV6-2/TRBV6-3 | TGTGCCAGCAGTACCTACAGGGGTGACACTGAAGCTTTCTTT | CASSTYRGDTEAFF
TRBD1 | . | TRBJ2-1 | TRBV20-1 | TGCGGTGCTAGATGGGTCACAGGGGATCGGTACAATGAGCAGTTCTTC | CGARWVTGDRYNEQFF
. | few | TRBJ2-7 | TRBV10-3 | TGTGCCATCAGTGAGCCGAGTCCCTACGAGCAGTACTTC | CAISEPSPYEQYF
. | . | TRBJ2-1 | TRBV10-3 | TGTGCCATCAGTGTGAGTCAAGGAAATGAGCAGTTCTTC | CAISVSQGNEQFF
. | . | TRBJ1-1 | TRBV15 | TGTGCCACCAGCAGAGACACGGGGTCTCGGACTGAAGCTTTCTTT | CATSRDTGSRTEAFF
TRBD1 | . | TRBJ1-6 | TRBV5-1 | TGCGCCAGCAGCGTAGATGGACAGGGGATTAATTCACCCCTCCACTTT | CASSVDGQGINSPLHF
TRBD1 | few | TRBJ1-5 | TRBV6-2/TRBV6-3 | TGTGCCAGCAGTCAAACACCCCGCGGGACAGGGGGCAATCAGCCCCAGCATTTT | CASSQTPRGTGGNQPQHF
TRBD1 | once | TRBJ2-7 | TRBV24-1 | TGTGCCACCAGTGACTCCGGGACAGGGGGCGTTTTCGAGCAGTACTTC | CATSDSGTGGVFEQYF
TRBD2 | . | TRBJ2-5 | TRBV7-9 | TGTGCCAGCAGGGGGAGCGGGAGTTTACCACAGACCCAGTACTTC | CASRGSGSLPQTQYF
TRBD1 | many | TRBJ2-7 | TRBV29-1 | TGCAGCGCGGCGGACAGGGGGGGTTACGAGCAGTACTTC | CSAADRGGYEQYF
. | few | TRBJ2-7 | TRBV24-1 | TGTGCCACCAGTTCGTCGACTGTTCTTTACGAGCAGTACTTC | CATSSSTVLYEQYF
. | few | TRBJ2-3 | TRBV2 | TGTGCCAGTGCTGGCACAGATACGCAGTATTTT | CASAGTDTQYF
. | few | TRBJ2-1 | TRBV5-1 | TGCGCCAGCAGCCCCTCCGGGATCCAGGGGAATGAGCAGTTCTTC | CASSPSGIQGNEQFF
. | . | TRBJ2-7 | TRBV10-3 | TGTGCCATCAGTGAGCCGGGCAGCTACGAGCAGTACTTC | CAISEPGSYEQYF
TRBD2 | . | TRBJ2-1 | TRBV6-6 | TGTGCCAGCGAAGCGGGGCCGCTCCCTAATGAGCAGTTCTTC | CASEAGPLPNEQFF
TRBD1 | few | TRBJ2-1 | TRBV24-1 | TGTGCCACCAGTGCTGTCCCGGGACAGGACCCGCGCGGTGAGCAGTTCTTC | CATSAVPGQDPRGEQFF
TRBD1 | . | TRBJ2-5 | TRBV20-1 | TGCAGTGCTAAATTCCCCGGGACAGGGGGCAGAGAGCAGTACTTC | CSAKFPGTGGREQYF
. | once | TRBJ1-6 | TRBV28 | TGTGCCAGCAGTTTCGGAGGGTTCGATGCATCCTATAATTCACCCCTCCACTTT | CASSFGGFDASYNSPLHF
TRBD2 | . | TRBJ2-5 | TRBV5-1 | TGCGCCAGCAGAGGGCTAGCGGGGTTACAAGAGACCCAGTACTTC | CASRGLAGLQETQYF
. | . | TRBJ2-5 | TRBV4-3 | TGCGCCAGCAGCCAAGTGCTAGGACCAGCTCGGACCCAGTACTTC | CASSQVLGPARTQYF
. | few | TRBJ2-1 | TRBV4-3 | TGCGCCAGCAGCCGCGGACTGATTTACAATGAGCAGTTCTTC | CASSRGLIYNEQFF
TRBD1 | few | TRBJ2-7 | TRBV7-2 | TGTGCCAGTTCTACCCGGACAGGGAATTACGAGCAGTACTTC | CASSTRTGNYEQYF
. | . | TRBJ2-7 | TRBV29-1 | TGCAGCGTTGAAACTGGGGGCTCGAGCCCCTACGAGCAGTACTTC | CSVETGGSSPYEQYF
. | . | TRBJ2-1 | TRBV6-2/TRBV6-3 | TGTGCCAGCAGTTACTCTAGGTACGGGAATGAGCAGTTCTTC | CASSYSRYGNEQFF
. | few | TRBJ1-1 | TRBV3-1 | TGTGCCAGCAGCCCCGAGGTAAGCCAGTTCGAAGCTTTCTTT | CASSPEVSQFEAFF
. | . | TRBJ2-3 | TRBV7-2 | TGTGCCAGCAGCTTTTCGGCGGGGTACTCAAAGCAGTATTTT | CASSFSAGYSKQYF
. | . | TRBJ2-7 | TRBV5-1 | TGCGCCAGCAGCTTGAAAGGGGAGCTCGCCTACGAGCAGTACTTC | CASSLKGELAYEQYF
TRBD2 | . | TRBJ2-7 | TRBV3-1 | TGTGCCAGCAGCCAAGGTCGGGGAGGGAGAGGCGAGCAGTACTTC | CASSQGRGGRGEQYF
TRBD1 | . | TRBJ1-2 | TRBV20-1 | TGCAGTGCTCAACTCCGGGACAGGGGTGGCTACACCTTC | CSAQLRDRGGYTF
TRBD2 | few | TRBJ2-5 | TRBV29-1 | TGCAGCGTTGCCGGGACTAGCGGGGATCAAGAGACCCAGTACTTC | CSVAGTSGDQETQYF
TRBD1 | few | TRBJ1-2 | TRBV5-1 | TGCGCCAGCAGCTCCGACTCCGGGACAGGGCGGAGCTACACCTTC | CASSSDSGTGRSYTF
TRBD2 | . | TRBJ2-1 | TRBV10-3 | TGTGCCATCAGGCTAGGGACTAAGCAGTTCTTC | CAIRLGTKQFF
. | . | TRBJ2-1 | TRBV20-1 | TGCAGTGCTAGAAGGGTCTCCTACAATGAGCAGTTCTTC | CSARRVSYNEQFF
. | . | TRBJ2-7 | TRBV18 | TGTGCCAGCTCATCCCAGGGGAGCCCCTACGAGCAGTACTTC | CASSSQGSPYEQYF
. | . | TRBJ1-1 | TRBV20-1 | TGCAGTGCCAACCCTGAAGGGCACCCTGAAGCTTTCTTT | CSANPEGHPEAFF
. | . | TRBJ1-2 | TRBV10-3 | TGTGCCATCAGTGACCCTAAGGGGTCCTATGGCTACACCTTC | CAISDPKGSYGYTF